A selection of T cell receptor beta chains follows, all from one sample in a study of CD8+ T cells in alopecia areata. Measured with immunoSEQ multiplex PCR; TCRdb has only the in-frame clones, and not every one. This sample carries about 200,000 clones, roughly 57% of them seen once, and the ten largest clones take 0.45%. The specimen was CD4+ T cells sorted from blood, collected at week 0. These receptors all come from a human donor with alopecia areata. Both conserved end residues are part of each CDR3. D genes are given only for firm matches. Some rows mark clone size as missing; the rest say once, few, many or name a class of expanded clone.

CDR3: CATSRDWGVTNEKLFF; DNA: TGTGCCACCAGCAGAGATTGGGGAGTCACTAATGAAAAACTGTTTTTT; D: .; J: TRBJ1-4; size: .; V: TRBV15
CDR3: CASSQAGLAGVDTGELFF; DNA: TGCGCCAGCAGCCAAGCCGGACTAGCGGGAGTGGACACCGGGGAGCTGTTTTTT; D: TRBD2; J: TRBJ2-2; size: .; V: TRBV4-1
CDR3: CASSLGIPSSTDTQYF; DNA: TGTGCCAGCAGCTTGGGGATCCCCTCAAGTACAGATACGCAGTATTTT; D: .; J: TRBJ2-3; size: few; V: TRBV5-4
CDR3: CAWTKGLAGGGDTQYF; DNA: TGTGCCTGGACCAAGGGACTAGCGGGGGGCGGGGATACGCAGTATTTT; D: TRBD2; J: TRBJ2-3; size: few; V: TRBV30
CDR3: CASNRGPSSPLHF; DNA: TGTGCCAGCAACAGGGGGCCTTCTTCACCCCTCCACTTT; D: TRBD1; J: TRBJ1-6; size: .; V: TRBV6-5
CDR3: CSVAVRGYEQYF; DNA: TGCAGCGTTGCGGTCAGGGGCTACGAGCAGTACTTC; D: .; J: TRBJ2-7; size: .; V: TRBV29-1
CDR3: CASSPRQGAADTQYF; DNA: TGTGCCAGCAGCCCAAGACAGGGGGCGGCAGATACGCAGTATTTT; D: TRBD1; J: TRBJ2-3; size: .; V: TRBV11-2
CDR3: CASSEDSSVNEQFF; DNA: TGTGCCAGCAGTGAGGATAGCTCGGTGAATGAGCAGTTCTTC; D: .; J: TRBJ2-1; size: .; V: TRBV2
CDR3: CASSPGTGGIYEQYF; DNA: TGTGCCAGCAGCCCCGGGACAGGGGGGATCTACGAGCAGTACTTC; D: TRBD1; J: TRBJ2-7; size: few; V: TRBV7-2
CDR3: CSVEDALNTEAFF; DNA: TGCAGCGTTGAGGACGCCCTGAACACTGAAGCTTTCTTT; D: .; J: TRBJ1-1; size: .; V: TRBV29-1
CDR3: CASGDRASYEQYF; DNA: TGTGCCAGCGGTGACAGAGCCTCCTACGAGCAGTACTTC; D: .; J: TRBJ2-7; size: .; V: TRBV25-1
CDR3: CASSPGTLPDQPQHF; DNA: TGCGCCAGCAGCCCCGGGACATTACCCGATCAGCCCCAGCATTTT; D: .; J: TRBJ1-5; size: .; V: TRBV5-1
CDR3: CASSPYLNTEAFF; DNA: TGTGCCAGCAGCCCCTACTTGAACACTGAAGCTTTCTTT; D: .; J: TRBJ1-1; size: .; V: TRBV7-2
CDR3: CASKEGSETQYF; DNA: TGCGCCAGCAAAGAGGGTTCCGAGACCCAGTACTTC; D: .; J: TRBJ2-5; size: few; V: TRBV5-1
CDR3: CASSPRGSYEQYF; DNA: TGTGCCAGCAGCCCCCGTGGGTCCTACGAGCAGTACTTC; D: .; J: TRBJ2-7; size: .; V: TRBV7-2
CDR3: CASSPVTIPYEQYF; DNA: TGTGCCAGCAGCCCCGTCACTATACCCTACGAGCAGTACTTC; D: .; J: TRBJ2-7; size: .; V: TRBV14
CDR3: CASTSAGGKTQYF; DNA: TGTGCCAGCACCTCAGCGGGCGGGAAGACCCAGTACTTC; D: .; J: TRBJ2-5; size: .; V: TRBV6-5
CDR3: CASSKGPPLYGYTF; DNA: TGTGCCAGCAGTAAAGGGCCTCCCCTCTATGGCTACACCTTC; D: .; J: TRBJ1-2; size: .; V: TRBV27
CDR3: CASSSTLEAYNEQFF; DNA: TGTGCCAGCAGCTCCACACTAGAGGCCTACAATGAGCAGTTCTTC; D: .; J: TRBJ2-1; size: many; V: TRBV7-2
CDR3: CSVEGTSWDTQYF; DNA: TGCAGCGTTGAGGGGACTAGCTGGGATACGCAGTATTTT; D: TRBD2; J: TRBJ2-3; size: .; V: TRBV29-1
CDR3: CATSRRRVAGESNEQFF; DNA: TGTGCCACCAGCAGGCGTAGGGTGGCGGGAGAGTCAAATGAGCAGTTCTTC; D: TRBD2; J: TRBJ2-1; size: .; V: TRBV15
CDR3: CASSLQGGRNSPLHF; DNA: TGTGCCAGCAGCTTGCAGGGTGGGAGGAATTCACCCCTCCACTTT; D: .; J: TRBJ1-6; size: .; V: TRBV7-9
CDR3: CATEYKGSGTGSSRRPYNEQFF; DNA: TGTGCCACCGAGTACAAGGGAAGCGGGACAGGGTCGTCGCGGCGCCCCTACAATGAGCAGTTCTTC; D: TRBD1; J: TRBJ2-1; size: .; V: TRBV19
CDR3: CATSSPGLPNEQFF; DNA: TGTGCCACCAGCAGCCCGGGACTTCCCAATGAGCAGTTCTTC; D: .; J: TRBJ2-1; size: few; V: TRBV15
CDR3: CASSLWGAQVYGYTF; DNA: TGCGCCAGCAGCTTGTGGGGGGCGCAGGTCTATGGCTACACCTTC; D: .; J: TRBJ1-2; size: .; V: TRBV5-1
CDR3: CASSLGPRGRDYEQYF; DNA: TGCGCCAGCAGCTTGGGCCCGAGGGGCCGAGACTACGAGCAGTACTTC; D: .; J: TRBJ2-7; size: .; V: TRBV5-1
CDR3: CSETSGNNEQFF; DNA: TGCAGCGAGACTAGCGGGAACAATGAGCAGTTCTTC; D: TRBD2; J: TRBJ2-1; size: .; V: TRBV29-1
CDR3: CASSGQGTEKLFF; DNA: TGTGCCAGCAGTGGACAGGGTACTGAAAAACTGTTTTTT; D: TRBD1; J: TRBJ1-4; size: .; V: TRBV2
CDR3: CASSSYGGLNEQYF; DNA: TGTGCCAGCAGCTCGTACGGGGGGCTGAACGAGCAGTACTTC; D: .; J: TRBJ2-7; size: .; V: TRBV13
CDR3: CASSASGIYEQYF; DNA: TGCGCCAGCAGCGCCTCCGGGATCTACGAGCAGTACTTC; D: .; J: TRBJ2-7; size: once; V: TRBV5-1
CDR3: CASSLDRATGELFF; DNA: TGTGCCAGCAGCTTGGACAGGGCCACCGGGGAGCTGTTTTTT; D: TRBD1; J: TRBJ2-2; size: .; V: TRBV13
CDR3: CASSNFGNTEAFF; DNA: TGTGCCAGCAGTAATTTTGGGAACACTGAAGCTTTCTTT; D: .; J: TRBJ1-1; size: few; V: TRBV2
CDR3: CASRLGGAGDTQYF; DNA: TGTGCCAGCAGGCTCGGAGGGGCAGGGGATACGCAGTATTTT; D: .; J: TRBJ2-3; size: once; V: TRBV5-6
CDR3: CASTQGDTYEQYF; DNA: TGCGCCAGCACCCAGGGGGATACCTACGAGCAGTACTTC; D: TRBD1; J: TRBJ2-7; size: .; V: TRBV5-1
CDR3: CASSALPATEAFF; DNA: TGTGCCAGCAGCGCCCTTCCGGCGACTGAAGCTTTCTTT; D: .; J: TRBJ1-1; size: .; V: TRBV9